These 17 T cell receptor beta chains originate from one sample sequenced in a study of graft-versus-host responses after intestinal transplantation. Libraries were prepared by immunoSEQ multiplex PCR; TCRdb keeps only in-frame clonotypes and omits some of them. This sample has around 92,000 clones, with roughly 86% found just once. Source: PBMCs, taken 255 days after intestinal transplant. The receptors here all came from a human patient who received an intestinal transplant, so some T cells may come from the graft donor.

The chain combines TRBV6-6 with TRBJ2-1; 10 bases map to TRBD2. The CDR3 runs 14 residues. Trimming cost V 5 bases and J 8 bases; bases outside gene matches: 6. Germline V gives CDR1 MNHNY, CDR2 SVGAGI (reference sequence). The CDR3 here is CASSPSGSFDEQFF. The CDR3 region has the DNA TGTGCCAGCAGTCCTAGCGGGAGTTTCGATGAGCAGTTCTTC.

The CDR3: CASSGGQGGLRREKLFF. CDR3 in DNA: TGTGCCAGCAGTGGGGGACAGGGAGGGCTTCGGCGAGAAAAACTGTTTTTT. This chain links TRBV2 with TRBJ1-4, with 9 bases fitting TRBD1. V dropped 4 bases and J dropped 8; count of bases not matched to a gene: 14. The CDR3 length is 17 residues. The V gene's germline CDR1 is SNHLY and CDR2 FYNNEI.

This clone came up once. The chain carries TRBV5-6 and TRBJ1-5; D is uncertain. Germline V gene data show CDR1 as SGHDT and CDR2 as YYEEEE. The ends were cut back, 0 bases at V and 7 bases at J, with 14 bases in the middle. The length of the CDR3 is 15 residues. CDR3 sequence: CASSLGGFVNQPQHF. For the CDR3, the DNA is TGTGCCAGCAGCTTGGGAGGGTTTGTGAACCAGCCCCAGCATTTT.

The CDR3 DNA sequence: TGCGCCAGCAGTGTCAACACTGAGCAGTTCTTC. Protein: CASSVNTEQFF. The V gene is TRBV10-2, the J gene TRBJ2-1; the D is unclear. There are 11 residues in the CDR3. The V gene lost 4 bases and the J gene lost 9 bases, with 7 bases spanning the gap. Germline CDR1 WSHSY, CDR2 SAAADI.

V and J are TRBV6-5 and TRBJ1-2; no firm D call. The CDR3 is 13 amino acids. V was clipped by 4 bases and J by 0 bases, with 6 bases between them. CDR1 is MNHEY, CDR2 SVGAGI, per germline. The CDR3 nucleotides read TGTGCCAGCAGTTCGGATTCTAACTATGGCTACACCTTC. This encodes CASSSDSNYGYTF.

The chain employs TRBV6-1 and TRBJ1-3; D call uncertain. Germline lookup yields CDR1 MNHNS and CDR2 SASEGT. The ends were cut back, 4 bases at V and 0 bases at J, with 10 bases in the middle. This CDR3 is built from 15 residues. CDR3 DNA sequence: TGTGCCAGCAGTGGAGGTTTAAGCTCTGGAAACACCATATATTTT. Translating it yields CASSGGLSSGNTIYF.

The chain links TRBV9 to TRBJ2-6, with 14 bases fitting TRBD2. Germline V gene lookup returns CDR1 SGDLS and CDR2 YYNGEE. CDR3 size: 18 residues. V dropped 4 bases and J dropped 4; count of bases not matched to a gene: 7. The CDR3 spells CASSSTSGRASGANVLTF. The CDR3 DNA follows: TGTGCCAGCAGCTCGACTAGCGGGAGGGCGAGCGGGGCCAACGTCCTGACTTTC.

The V call is TRBV7-8, the J call TRBJ2-7; possibly TRBD2 for D (6 bases). Trimming left V 4 bases short and J 5 bases short, with 21 bases between. The CDR3 runs 16 residues. Germline loops: CDR1 SGHVS, CDR2 FQNEAQ. Written as DNA, the CDR3 is TGTGCCAGCAGCTCCCCCGCCCGCATTCCGGGGGACGAGCAGTACTTC. Its translation: CASSSPARIPGDEQYF.

This chain joins TRBV6-1 and TRBJ1-4; weak D call: TRBD1 (5 bases). The CDR3 spans 15 residues. V gave up 5 bases and J gave up 6 bases, with 16 bases separating them. Germline CDR1 is MNHNS and CDR2 is SASEGT. CDR3 sequence reads: CASSPSLGTDEKLFF. The CDR3 DNA reads TGTGCCAGCAGTCCTTCCTTAGGGACGGATGAAAAACTGTTTTTT.

The chain combines TRBV7-6 with TRBJ2-2; D gene ambiguous. Germline V CDR1 and CDR2: SGHVS, FNYEAQ. Trimming shortened V by 1 base and J by 3 bases, and 9 bases separated the two germline ends. The CDR3 is 15 amino acids. The CDR3 loop reads CASSLVIRYTGELFF. The CDR3 nucleotides read TGTGCCAGCAGCTTAGTGATTAGGTACACCGGGGAGCTGTTTTTT.

The gene calls are TRBV6-5 and TRBJ1-4; perhaps TRBD1 as D (5 bases). Trimming took off 6 bases at V and 2 bases at J, with 10 bases between the two ends. The CDR3 runs 14 residues. Per germline, CDR1 MNHEY and CDR2 SVGAGI. In DNA, the CDR3 is TGTGCCAGCAGCCGTCCAGGGACTAATGAAAAACTGTTTTTT. Its protein product is CASSRPGTNEKLFF.

The chain links TRBV2 to TRBJ2-7, with D maybe TRBD2 (5 bases). V lost 3 bases to trimming and J lost 3 bases, with 21 bases between them. CDR1 SNHLY and CDR2 FYNNEI come from the germline V gene. The CDR3 totals 17 residues. The CDR3 protein is CASSDEGPGASFYEQYF. DNA of the CDR3: TGTGCCAGCAGTGACGAGGGTCCCGGCGCGTCATTCTACGAGCAGTACTTC.

This clone was seen a few times. J is TRBJ2-2 and V is TRBV6-4, with TRBD2 matching over 9 bases. CDR3 length: 14 residues. Trimming cost V 2 bases and J 6 bases; bases outside gene matches: 1. Looked up from germline, CDR1 is MRHNA and CDR2 is SNTAGT. In nucleotides, the CDR3 is TGTGCCAGCAGTGACGGCGGGGGGGCCGGGGAGCTGTTTTTT. Residues: CASSDGGGAGELFF.

This chain links TRBV18 with TRBJ2-3; the D is unclear. Per the germline V gene, CDR1 is KGHSH and CDR2 is LQKENI. The CDR3 length is 14 residues. V shed 3 bases and J shed 2 bases, with 9 bases lying between them. The CDR3 protein is CASSPQVHTDTQYF. The CDR3 DNA sequence: TGTGCCAGCTCACCTCAAGTACACACAGATACGCAGTATTTT.

This clone showed up just once. The chain uses TRBV28 and TRBJ2-7, with 14 bases aligning to TRBD2. The CDR3 extends over 16 amino acids. Germline loops: CDR1 MDHEN, CDR2 SYDVKM. The V segment lost 6 bases and the J segment 2 bases; nucleotides outside the gene matches: 6. The CDR3 nucleotides read TGTGCCAGCAGCCCGGGACTAGCGGGAGTGACCTACGAGCAGTACTTC. Its translation is CASSPGLAGVTYEQYF. The complete variable domain, with remaining parts taken from reference TRBV28 and TRBJ2-7, reads DVKVTQSSRYLVKRTGEKVFLECVQDMDHENMFWYRQDPGLGLRLIYFSYDVKMKEKGDIPEGYSVSREKKERFSLILESASTNQTSMYLCASSPGLAGVTYEQYFGPGTRLTVT.

The V gene is TRBV5-4, the J gene TRBJ2-7; 8 bases align to TRBD1. Germline V gene sequence: CDR1 SGHNT, CDR2 YYREEE (reference sequence). V lost 0 bases and J lost 1; bases outside the gene matches: 12. The CDR3 is made up of 18 amino acids. The CDR3 bases are TGTGCCAGCAGCTTGGAAGGTCGCGGACAGGGTAAATCCTACGAGCAGTACTTC. Translating gives CASSLEGRGQGKSYEQYF.

The rearrangement joins TRBV4-1 to TRBJ2-1, with D perhaps matching TRBD1 or TRBD2 (5 bases each). The CDR3 loop spans 13 amino acids. Trimming shortened V by 0 bases and J by 9 bases, and 9 bases separated the two germline ends. CDR1 is MGHRA and CDR2 is YSYEKL in the germline V gene. The chain's CDR3 is CASSQDPGTEQFF. The CDR3 DNA reads TGCGCCAGCAGCCAAGACCCTGGGACTGAGCAGTTCTTC.